Below, 17 T cell receptor beta chains from the same sample are listed, as sequenced in a study of blood T cell repertoires in COVID-19. Method: immunoSEQ multiplex PCR; TCRdb's copy keeps in-frame clones and lacks some. In the table there are 250,000 to 300,000 clones, approximately 85% of which are singletons. What was sequenced was PBMCs or T cells enriched from blood (not recorded which). The source is a woman aged 45-60 years who had recovered from COVID-19.

This chain links TRBV5-5 with TRBJ2-7, with D perhaps TRBD2 (5 bases). This CDR3 region has 14 residues. Germline V gives CDR1 SGHKS, CDR2 YYEKEE (reference sequence). V shed 0 bases and J shed 7 bases, with 14 bases lying between them. The CDR3 DNA sequence: TGTGCCAGCAGCTTGGTACCCGGGGTTGAAGAGCAGTACTTC. This encodes CASSLVPGVEEQYF.

The chain couples TRBV7-2 to TRBJ2-1, with TRBD1 matching 7 bases. Germline V gene sequence: CDR1 SGHTA, CDR2 FQGNSA. The CDR3 consists of 13 residues. The trim removed 6 bases at V and 4 bases at J, leaving 3 bases unmatched. CDR3 amino acids: CASSWDSYNEQFF. CDR3 in DNA: TGTGCCAGCAGTTGGGACAGTTACAATGAGCAGTTCTTC.

The chain's CDR3 is CASSPRDRGKTAKNIQYF. As DNA, the CDR3 is TGTGCCAGCAGTCCGCGGGACAGGGGAAAAACGGCCAAAAACATTCAGTACTTC. The chain links TRBV28 to TRBJ2-4; 10 bases line up with TRBD1. J was trimmed by 1 base and V by 5 bases; bases with no gene match: 11. The germline gives CDR1 MDHEN, CDR2 SYDVKM. This CDR3 comprises 18 residues.

This chain joins TRBV7-6 and TRBJ2-1, with 11 bases identical to TRBD2. The CDR3 runs to 15 residues. The germline V gene has CDR1 SGHVS and CDR2 FNYEAQ. V dropped 5 bases and J dropped 4; count of bases not matched to a gene: 4. CDR3 amino acids: CASSLRLAGYNEQFF. DNA of the CDR3: TGTGCCAGCAGCCTCAGACTAGCGGGGTACAATGAGCAGTTCTTC.

The V call is TRBV2, the J call TRBJ1-1, with D unclear. CDR1 SNHLY and CDR2 FYNNEI come from the germline V gene. V gave up 8 bases and J gave up 7 bases, with 8 bases separating them. This CDR3 is built from 10 residues. CDR3 residues: CASGRDEAFF. In nucleotides, the CDR3 is TGTGCCAGCGGACGGGATGAAGCTTTCTTT.

V and J are TRBV28 and TRBJ1-5, with no clear D. Deletions cut 1 base from V and 5 bases from J, with 3 bases between. The CDR3 covers 12 residues. Germline CDR1 MDHEN, CDR2 SYDVKM. CDR3 in DNA: TGTGCCAGCAGTTTATCGGATCAGCCCCAGCATTTT. This sequence encodes CASSLSDQPQHF.

The genes are TRBV11-2 and TRBJ2-7; no reliable D call. Germline V lookup: CDR1 SGHAT, CDR2 FQNNGV. This CDR3 comprises 13 residues. V was trimmed by 1 base and J by 2 bases, leaving 6 bases between them. CDR3 DNA sequence: TGTGCCAGCAGCTTAGTGCAGGCCTACGAGCAGTACTTC. This translates into CASSLVQAYEQYF.

The V gene is TRBV6-5, the J gene TRBJ1-2; a possible D gene is TRBD1 (5 bases). The germline CDR1 and CDR2 sequences are MNHEY and SVGAGI. Trimming removed 3 bases from V and 1 base from J, with 6 bases in between. The CDR3 length is 13 residues. CDR3 sequence (DNA): TGTGCCAGCAGTTATGACAGTAACTATGGCTACACCTTC. Encoded protein: CASSYDSNYGYTF.

The V call is TRBV7-6, the J call TRBJ2-5, with a tentative D call TRBD2 (5 bases). The CDR3 contains 10 residues. Deletions cut 8 bases from V and 9 bases from J, with 10 bases between. Germline-derived CDR1 and CDR2 are SGHVS and FNYEAQ. The CDR3 DNA is TGTGCCAGCGGGGAGTGGGCCCAGTACTTC. It encodes CASGEWAQYF.

The chain combines TRBV7-3 with TRBJ1-6; D possibly corresponds to TRBD1 (6 bases). The CDR3 has 14 amino acids. With 2 bases removed from V and 7 bases from J, the gap between germline ends came to 9 bases. Germline CDR1 and CDR2: SGHTA and FQGTGA. The CDR3 spells CASSLEGGNSPLHF. CDR3 sequence (DNA): TGTGCCAGCAGCTTAGAAGGGGGAAATTCACCCCTCCACTTT. Full variable domain (missing parts from reference TRBV7-3 and TRBJ1-6): GAGVSQTPSNKVTEKGKYVELRCDPISGHTALYWYRQSLGQGPEFLIYFQGTGAADDSGLPNDRFFAVRPEGSVSTLKIQRTERGDSAVYLCASSLEGGNSPLHFGNGTRLTVT.

The rearrangement uses TRBV21-1 and TRBJ2-7; the D segment call TRBD1 is taken from the table without a DNA check. TRBV21-1 is an annotated pseudogene. The CDR3 loop spans 16 amino acids. CDR3 residues: CASSKNRDRELYEQYF. The CDR3 DNA is TGTGCCAGCAGCAAAAATAGGGACAGGGAACTTTACGAGCAGTACTTC.

The V call is TRBV28, the J call TRBJ2-7; maybe TRBD1 (5 bases). This CDR3 has 14 amino acids. V was trimmed by 5 bases and J by 2 bases, leaving 13 bases between them. Per the germline V gene, CDR1 is MDHEN and CDR2 is SYDVKM. CDR3 DNA sequence: TGTGCCAGCAGTACCCCCGACAGAACCTACGAGCAGTACTTC. Its protein product is CASSTPDRTYEQYF. The full variable domain, completed using reference TRBV28 and TRBJ2-7, is DVKVTQSSRYLVKRTGEKVFLECVQDMDHENMFWYRQDPGLGLRLIYFSYDVKMKEKGDIPEGYSVSREKKERFSLILESASTNQTSMYLCASSTPDRTYEQYFGPGTRLTVT.

This rearrangement joins TRBV7-9 to TRBJ1-5; tentatively, D is TRBD1 (6 bases). Deletions cut 5 bases from V and 4 bases from J, with 6 bases between. Germline V gene lookup returns CDR1 SEHNR and CDR2 FQNEAQ (reference sequence). The CDR3 sequence is 12 residues long. The CDR3, as DNA: TGTGCCAGCAGCCAGGGGAATCAGCCCCAGCATTTT. It specifies CASSQGNQPQHF.

This clone was observed once. The V and J genes are TRBV24-1 and TRBJ2-1; 15 bases are a match to TRBD2. The trim removed 5 bases at V and 6 bases at J, leaving 4 bases unmatched. Germline V gene lookup returns CDR1 KGHDR and CDR2 SFDVKD. The CDR3 consists of 16 residues. This CDR3 is CATSGGLAGGPNEQFF. The CDR3 region has the DNA TGTGCCACCAGTGGGGGACTAGCGGGAGGACCCAATGAGCAGTTCTTC.

The chain uses TRBV7-9 and TRBJ2-1; 7 bases line up with TRBD2. After removal of 2 bases from V and 0 bases from J, the junction contained 7 bases not matched to a gene. CDR3 length equals 17 residues. Germline CDR1 and CDR2: SEHNR and FQNEAQ (reference sequence). The CDR3 bases are TGTGCCAGCAGCTTACGGCCCCAGCGGGACTCCTACAATGAGCAGTTCTTC. Its protein product is CASSLRPQRDSYNEQFF.

J is TRBJ1-1 and V is TRBV18; D not certain. The CDR3 loop spans 14 amino acids. Germline V gene lookup returns CDR1 KGHSH and CDR2 LQKENI. V was cut by 2 bases and J by 0 bases, with 7 bases left in between. The CDR3 spells CASSPTQVNTEAFF. Written as DNA, the CDR3 is TGTGCCAGCTCACCAACTCAGGTGAACACTGAAGCTTTCTTT.

The V call is TRBV5-4, the J call TRBJ2-7, with a possible D match to TRBD1 (6 bases). V lost 5 bases, J lost 4 bases, and 19 bases lay in between. This CDR3 spans 15 amino acids. Germline CDR1 SGHNT, CDR2 YYREEE (reference sequence). CDR3 DNA sequence: TGTGCCAGCAGTTATACAGGGATGTTGGTGTACGAGCAGTACTTC. Its translation is CASSYTGMLVYEQYF.